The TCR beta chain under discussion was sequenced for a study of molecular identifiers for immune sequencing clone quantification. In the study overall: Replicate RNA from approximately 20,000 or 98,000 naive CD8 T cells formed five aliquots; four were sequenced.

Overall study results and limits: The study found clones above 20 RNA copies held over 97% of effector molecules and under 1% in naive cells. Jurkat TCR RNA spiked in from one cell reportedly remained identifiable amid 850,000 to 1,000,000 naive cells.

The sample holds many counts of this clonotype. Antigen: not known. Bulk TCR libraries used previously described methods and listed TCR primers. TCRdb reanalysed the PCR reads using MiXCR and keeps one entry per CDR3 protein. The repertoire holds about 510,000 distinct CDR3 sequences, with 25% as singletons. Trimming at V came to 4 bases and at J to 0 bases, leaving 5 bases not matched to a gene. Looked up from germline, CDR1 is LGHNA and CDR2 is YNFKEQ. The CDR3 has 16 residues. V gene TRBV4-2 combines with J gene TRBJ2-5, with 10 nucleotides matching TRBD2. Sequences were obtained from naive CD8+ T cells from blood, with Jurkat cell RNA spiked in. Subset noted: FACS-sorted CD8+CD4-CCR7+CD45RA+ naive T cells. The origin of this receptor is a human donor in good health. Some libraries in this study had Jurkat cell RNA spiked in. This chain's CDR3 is CASSPRTSGDQETQYF. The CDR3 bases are TGTGCCAGCAGCCCAAGGACTAGCGGCGACCAAGAGACCCAGTACTTC.